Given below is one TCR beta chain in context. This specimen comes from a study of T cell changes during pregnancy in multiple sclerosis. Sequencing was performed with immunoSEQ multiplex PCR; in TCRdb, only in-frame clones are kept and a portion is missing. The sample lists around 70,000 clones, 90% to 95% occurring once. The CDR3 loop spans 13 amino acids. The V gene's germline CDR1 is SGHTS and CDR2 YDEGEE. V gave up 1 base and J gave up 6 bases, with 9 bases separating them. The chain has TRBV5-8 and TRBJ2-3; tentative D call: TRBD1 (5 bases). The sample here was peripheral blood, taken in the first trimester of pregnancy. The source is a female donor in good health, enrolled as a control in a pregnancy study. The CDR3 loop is CASSLQGFDTQYF. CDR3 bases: TGTGCCAGCAGCTTGCAGGGATTTGATACGCAGTATTTT.